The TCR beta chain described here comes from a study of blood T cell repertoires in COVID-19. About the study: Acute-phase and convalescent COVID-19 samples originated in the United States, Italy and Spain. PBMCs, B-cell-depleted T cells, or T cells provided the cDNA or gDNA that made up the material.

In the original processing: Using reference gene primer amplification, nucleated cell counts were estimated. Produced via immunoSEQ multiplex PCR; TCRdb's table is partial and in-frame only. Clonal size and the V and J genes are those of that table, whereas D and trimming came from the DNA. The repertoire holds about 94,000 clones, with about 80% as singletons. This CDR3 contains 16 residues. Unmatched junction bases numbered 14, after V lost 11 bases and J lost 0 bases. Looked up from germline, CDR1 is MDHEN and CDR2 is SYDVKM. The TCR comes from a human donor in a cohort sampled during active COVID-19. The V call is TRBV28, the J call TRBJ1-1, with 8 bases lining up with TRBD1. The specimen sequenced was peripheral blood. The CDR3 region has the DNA TGTGCCTGCGATTCCCGGGACAGGACCATGAACACTGAAGCTTTCTTT. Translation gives CACDSRDRTMNTEAFF.